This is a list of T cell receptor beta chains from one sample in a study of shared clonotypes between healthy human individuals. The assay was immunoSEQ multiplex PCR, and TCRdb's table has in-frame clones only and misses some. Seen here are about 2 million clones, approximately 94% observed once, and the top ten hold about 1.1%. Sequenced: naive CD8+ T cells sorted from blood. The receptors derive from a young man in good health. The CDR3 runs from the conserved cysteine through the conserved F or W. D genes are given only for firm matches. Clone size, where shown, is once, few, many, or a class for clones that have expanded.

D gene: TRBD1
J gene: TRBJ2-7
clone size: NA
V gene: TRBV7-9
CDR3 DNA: TGTGCCAGCAGTGGAACGGGACAGGATCCCTACGAGCAGTACTTC
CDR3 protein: CASSGTGQDPYEQYF

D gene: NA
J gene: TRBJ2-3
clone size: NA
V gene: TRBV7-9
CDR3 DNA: TGTGCCAGCCAACTAGGGGGAAGCACAGATACGCAGTATTTT
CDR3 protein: CASQLGGSTDTQYF

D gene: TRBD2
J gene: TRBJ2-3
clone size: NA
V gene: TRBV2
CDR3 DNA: TGTGCCACCACAGGACTAGCGGGAGTAGCAGATACGCAGTATTTT
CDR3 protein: CATTGLAGVADTQYF

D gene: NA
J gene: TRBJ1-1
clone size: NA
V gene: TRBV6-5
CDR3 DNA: TGTGCCAGCAGTTACTCGAGCCTCCTGTGGAACACTGAAGCTTTCTTT
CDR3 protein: CASSYSSLLWNTEAFF

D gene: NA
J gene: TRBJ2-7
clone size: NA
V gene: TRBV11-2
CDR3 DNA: TGTGCCAGCAGCCGATTAACGGCGGGCGAGCAGTACTTC
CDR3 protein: CASSRLTAGEQYF

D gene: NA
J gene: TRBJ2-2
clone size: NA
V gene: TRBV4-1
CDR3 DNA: TGCGCCAGCAGCCTCGCATTACTTCTAGCGACCGGGGAGCTGTTTTTT
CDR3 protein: CASSLALLLATGELFF

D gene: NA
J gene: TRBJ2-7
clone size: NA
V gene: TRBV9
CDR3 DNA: TGTGCCAGCAGCGGTGACAGCGGCGAGCAGTACTTC
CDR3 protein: CASSGDSGEQYF

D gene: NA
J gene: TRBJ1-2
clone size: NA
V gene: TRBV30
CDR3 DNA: TGTGCCTGGAGCTACCCAGTTAACTATGGCTACACCTTC
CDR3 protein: CAWSYPVNYGYTF

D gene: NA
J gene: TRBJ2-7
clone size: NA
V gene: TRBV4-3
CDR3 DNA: TGCGCCAGCAGCCAAGATCAGGGCTCGGGCTCCTACGAGCAGTACTTC
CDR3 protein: CASSQDQGSGSYEQYF

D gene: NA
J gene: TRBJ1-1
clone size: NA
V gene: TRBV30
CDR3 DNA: TGTGCCTGGAACGTCAGGGTTGGGACTGAAGCTTTCTTT
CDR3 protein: CAWNVRVGTEAFF

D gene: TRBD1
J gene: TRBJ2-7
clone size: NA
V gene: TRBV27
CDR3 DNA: TGTGCCAGCAGTAGACAGGGTCACTACGAGCAGTACTTC
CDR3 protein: CASSRQGHYEQYF

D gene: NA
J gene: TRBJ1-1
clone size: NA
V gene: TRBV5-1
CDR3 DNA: TGCGCCAGCAGCTTACGGACGGGATTAGGTGAAGCTTTCTTT
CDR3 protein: CASSLRTGLGEAFF

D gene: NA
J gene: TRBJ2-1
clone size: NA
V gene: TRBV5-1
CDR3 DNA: TGCGCCAGCAGCCTTGGTGGCTCCTACAATGAGCAGTTCTTC
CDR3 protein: CASSLGGSYNEQFF

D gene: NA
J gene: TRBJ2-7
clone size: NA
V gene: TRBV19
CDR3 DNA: TGTGCCAGTAGTATGAGACCAGGAGGCCCCTACGAGCAGTACTTC
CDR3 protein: CASSMRPGGPYEQYF

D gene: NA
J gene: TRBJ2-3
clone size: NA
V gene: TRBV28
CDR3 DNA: TGTGCCAGCAGTTTATCAGAGTGGGGCAGTTACACAGATACGCAGTATTTT
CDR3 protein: CASSLSEWGSYTDTQYF

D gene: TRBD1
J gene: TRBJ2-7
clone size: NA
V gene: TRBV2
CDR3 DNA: TGTGCCAGCAGGAGAGAGCCGGGACAGGGATTCCACGAGCAGTACTTC
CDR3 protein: CASRREPGQGFHEQYF

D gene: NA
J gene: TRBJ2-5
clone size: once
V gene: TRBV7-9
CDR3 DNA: TGTGCCAGCAGCCACCCAAACCGAGGAGAGACCCAGTACTTC
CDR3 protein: CASSHPNRGETQYF

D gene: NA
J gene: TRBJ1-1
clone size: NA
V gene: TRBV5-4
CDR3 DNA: TGTGCCAGCAGCCCCGGGGGGATGAACACTGAAGCTTTCTTT
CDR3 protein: CASSPGGMNTEAFF

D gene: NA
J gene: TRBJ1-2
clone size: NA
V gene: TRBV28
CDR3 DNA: TGTGCCAGCAGTTGGACTGGCGGCTACACCTTC
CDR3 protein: CASSWTGGYTF

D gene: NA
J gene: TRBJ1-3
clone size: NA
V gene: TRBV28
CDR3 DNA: TGTGCCAGCAGGCGGGACACCCCACTGGACACCATATATTTT
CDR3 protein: CASRRDTPLDTIYF

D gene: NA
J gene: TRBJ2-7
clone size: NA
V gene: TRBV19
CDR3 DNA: TGTGCCAGTAACGCAGGTGGCTACGAGCAGTACTTC
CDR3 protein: CASNAGGYEQYF

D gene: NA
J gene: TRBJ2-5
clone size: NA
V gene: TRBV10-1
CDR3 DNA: TGCGCCAGCATGACCCACATCCAAGAGACCCAGTACTTC
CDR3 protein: CASMTHIQETQYF

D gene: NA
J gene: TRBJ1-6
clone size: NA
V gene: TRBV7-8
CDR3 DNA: TGTGCCAGCAGCTTATGGACAGAGGGCTTTAATTCACCCCTCCACTTT
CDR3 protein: CASSLWTEGFNSPLHF

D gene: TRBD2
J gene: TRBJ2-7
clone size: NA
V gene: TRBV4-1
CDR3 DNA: TGCGCCAGCAGCCAAGATCGGCAGCGGGAGGGCTTCTCCTACGAGCAGTACTTC
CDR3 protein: CASSQDRQREGFSYEQYF

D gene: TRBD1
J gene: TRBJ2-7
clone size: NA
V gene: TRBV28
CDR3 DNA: TGTGCCAGCAGTTCACCATGGACAGGTCGAGAGCAGTACTTC
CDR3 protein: CASSSPWTGREQYF

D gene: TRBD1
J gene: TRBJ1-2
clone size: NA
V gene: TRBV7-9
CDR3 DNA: TGTGCCAGCAGCTTAGACAGGGGTGCCTATGGCTACACCTTC
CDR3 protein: CASSLDRGAYGYTF

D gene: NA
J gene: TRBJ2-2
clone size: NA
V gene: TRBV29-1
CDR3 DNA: TGCAGCGTTGACCCGGGACCTAACGTCGGGGAGCTGTTTTTT
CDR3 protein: CSVDPGPNVGELFF

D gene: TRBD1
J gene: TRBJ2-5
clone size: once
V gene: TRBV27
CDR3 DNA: TGTGCCAGCAGGAGGACAGGGGAAGAGACCCAGTACTTC
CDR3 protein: CASRRTGEETQYF

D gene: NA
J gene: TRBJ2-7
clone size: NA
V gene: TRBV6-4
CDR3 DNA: TGTGCCAGCAGGGGCCGGGACCCCCTAGTCTACGAGCAGTACTTC
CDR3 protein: CASRGRDPLVYEQYF

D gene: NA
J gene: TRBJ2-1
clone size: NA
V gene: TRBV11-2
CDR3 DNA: TGTGCCAGCAGCTCCCCGGGGGTGGGCAATGAGCAGTTCTTC
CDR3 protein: CASSSPGVGNEQFF

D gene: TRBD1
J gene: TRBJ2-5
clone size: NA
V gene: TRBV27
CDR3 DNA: TGTGCCAGCAGTCCCCGGGACAGGGGGTACCAAGAGACCCAGTACTTC
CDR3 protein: CASSPRDRGYQETQYF

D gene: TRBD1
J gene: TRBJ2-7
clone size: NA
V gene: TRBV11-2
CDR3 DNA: TGTGCCAGCAGCTTCGGGACAGGTTACTACGAGCAGTACTTC
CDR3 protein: CASSFGTGYYEQYF

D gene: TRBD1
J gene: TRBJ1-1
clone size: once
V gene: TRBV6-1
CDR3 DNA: TGTGCCAGCAGTCCCAGGGGGTCGCACACTGAAGCTTTCTTT
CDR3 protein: CASSPRGSHTEAFF

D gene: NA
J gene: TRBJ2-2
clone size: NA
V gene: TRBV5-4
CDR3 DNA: TGTGCCAGCAACGAGGGGGTGGCGAACACCGGGGAGCTGTTTTTT
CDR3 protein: CASNEGVANTGELFF

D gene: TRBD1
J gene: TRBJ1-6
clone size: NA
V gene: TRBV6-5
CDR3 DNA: TGTGCCAGCAGGCTTCCGGGACAGGGTAATTCACCCCTCCACTTT
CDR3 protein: CASRLPGQGNSPLHF

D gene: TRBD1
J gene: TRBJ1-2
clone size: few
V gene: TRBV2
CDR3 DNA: TGTGCCAGCAGTGAAGCTGAGGGACAGGGAGTAGGGTATGGCTACACCTTC
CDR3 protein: CASSEAEGQGVGYGYTF

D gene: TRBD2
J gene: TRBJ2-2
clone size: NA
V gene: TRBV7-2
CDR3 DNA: TGTGCCAGCAGCTTAATGTGGACTAGCGAAGCCGGGGAGCTGTTTTTT
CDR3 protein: CASSLMWTSEAGELFF

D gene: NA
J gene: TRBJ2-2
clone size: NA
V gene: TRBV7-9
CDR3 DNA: TGTGCCAGCAGCTTGATTTTAGGGGGAACCGGGGAGCTGTTTTTT
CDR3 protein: CASSLILGGTGELFF